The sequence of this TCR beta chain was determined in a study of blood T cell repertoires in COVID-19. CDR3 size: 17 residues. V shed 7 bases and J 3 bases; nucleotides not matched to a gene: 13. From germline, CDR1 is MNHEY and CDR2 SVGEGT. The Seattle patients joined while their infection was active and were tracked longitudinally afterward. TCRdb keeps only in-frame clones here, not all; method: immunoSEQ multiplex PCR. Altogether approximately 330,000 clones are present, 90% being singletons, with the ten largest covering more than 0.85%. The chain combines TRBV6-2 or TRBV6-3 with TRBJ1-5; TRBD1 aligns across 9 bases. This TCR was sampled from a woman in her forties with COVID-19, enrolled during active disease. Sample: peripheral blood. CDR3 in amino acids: CASIPRRDREDNQPQHF. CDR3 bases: TGTGCCAGCATCCCGAGGAGGGACAGGGAGGACAATCAGCCCCAGCATTTT.